This T cell receptor (beta chain) was identified in a study of T cells in Graves' hyperthyroidism and ophthalmopathy. Study background: Blood was drawn when the patient was first diagnosed and still untreated. General observations from the study: Most thyroid-expanded clonotypes above 0.001 were also found in blood.

Each diagnosis drew on symptoms, thyroxine, TRAb, thyroid ultrasound and orbital computed tomography findings. Each 10 ml fresh peripheral blood draw supplied the PBMCs. This clonotype was counted many times. Its antigen is not known. The CDR3 has 15 amino acids. Germline CDR1 is MNHEY and CDR2 is SMNVEV (reference sequence). J gave up 0 bases and V 4 bases, and 1 base lay outside the gene matches. TCR beta CDR3 regions were amplified from RNA transcripts. HTBI primers were employed in a first-round RT-PCR of the TCR CDR3. One entry per CDR3 protein results from TCRdb running MiXCR on the multiplex PCR reads. The table has some 570,000 distinct CDR3 sequences, about a sixth seen once.

The clonotype comes from a woman between 18 and 30 years old with Graves' ophthalmopathy. The chain joins TRBV27 to TRBJ2-2, with 8 bases that match TRBD2. The specimen sequenced was blood. The CDR3 reads CASSWTSSNTGELFF. In DNA, the CDR3 is TGTGCCAGCAGTTGGACTAGCTCGAACACCGGGGAGCTGTTTTTT.